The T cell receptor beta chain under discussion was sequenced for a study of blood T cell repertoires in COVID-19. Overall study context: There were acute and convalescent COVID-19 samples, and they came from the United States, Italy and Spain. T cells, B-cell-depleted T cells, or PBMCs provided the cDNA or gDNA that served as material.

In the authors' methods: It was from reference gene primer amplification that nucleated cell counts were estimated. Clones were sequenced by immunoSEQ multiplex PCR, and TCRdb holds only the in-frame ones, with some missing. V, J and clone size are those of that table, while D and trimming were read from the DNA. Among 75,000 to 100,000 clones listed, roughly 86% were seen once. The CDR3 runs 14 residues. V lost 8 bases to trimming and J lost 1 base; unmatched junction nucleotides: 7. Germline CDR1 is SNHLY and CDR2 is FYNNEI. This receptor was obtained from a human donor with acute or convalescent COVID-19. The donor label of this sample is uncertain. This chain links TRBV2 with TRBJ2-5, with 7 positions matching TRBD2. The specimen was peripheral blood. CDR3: CASVSGGTQETQYF. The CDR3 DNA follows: TGTGCCAGCGTATCGGGGGGAACCCAAGAGACCCAGTACTTC.